This T cell receptor (beta chain) is from a study of shared clonotypes between healthy human individuals. Splitting of each subset's genomic DNA was done evenly across several immunoSEQ plates. The method was immunoSEQ multiplex PCR; TCRdb's version includes in-frame clones alone and lacks a portion of them. Of about 490,000 clones listed, around 79% are singletons. Trimming took 2 bases from V and 5 from J; bases not matched to a gene: 9. The CDR3 spans 15 residues. The germline CDR1 and CDR2 sequences are KGHSH and LQKENI. The sequence came from a woman in her forties in good health. Some clones in this sample may be carry-over from other donors' samples. The chain employs TRBV18 and TRBJ2-7; TRBD1 matches at 7 bases. Specimen: PBMCs. The CDR3 DNA follows: TGTGCCAGCTCACCAAGTTCTAGCCAGGGGGACGAGCAGTACTTC. Translation: CASSPSSSQGDEQYF.